This T cell receptor (beta chain) comes out of a study of T cell changes during pregnancy in multiple sclerosis. Here immunoSEQ multiplex PCR was the method, and the copy in TCRdb shows in-frame clones only, minus some. This sample yields 50,000 or so clones, of which more than 80% are seen a single time; around 0.4% belongs to the top ten. Germline CDR1 and CDR2: SGHAT and FQNNGV. The CDR3 is 14 residues long. Germline trimming cut 0 bases from V and 4 bases from J; bases unmatched to any gene: 0. This receptor was obtained from a female donor with multiple sclerosis, enrolled in a pregnancy study. Sequences were derived from CD4+ T cells from peripheral blood mononuclear cells, sampled before pregnancy. The J gene is TRBJ1-1, the V gene TRBV11-2; 9 bases agree with TRBD1. This CDR3 reads CASSLETGGTEAFF. The CDR3 region has the DNA TGTGCCAGCAGCTTAGAGACAGGGGGCACTGAAGCTTTCTTT.